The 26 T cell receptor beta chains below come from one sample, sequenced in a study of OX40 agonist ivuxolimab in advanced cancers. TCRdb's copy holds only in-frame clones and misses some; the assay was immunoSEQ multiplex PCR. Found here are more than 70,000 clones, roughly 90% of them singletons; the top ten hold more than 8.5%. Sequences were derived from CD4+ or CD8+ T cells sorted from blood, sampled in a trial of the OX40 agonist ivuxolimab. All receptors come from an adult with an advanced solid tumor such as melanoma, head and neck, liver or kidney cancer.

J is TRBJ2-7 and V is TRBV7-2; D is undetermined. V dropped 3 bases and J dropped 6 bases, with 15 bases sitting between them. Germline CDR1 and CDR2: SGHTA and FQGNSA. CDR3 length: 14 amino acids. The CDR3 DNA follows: TGTGCCAGCAGCTTTGCCGCGACTTTGAGCGAGCAGTACTTC. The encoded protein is CASSFAATLSEQYF.

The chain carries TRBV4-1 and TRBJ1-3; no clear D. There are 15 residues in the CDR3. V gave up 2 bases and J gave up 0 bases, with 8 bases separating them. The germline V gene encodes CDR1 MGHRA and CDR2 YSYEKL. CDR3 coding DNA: TGCGCCAGCAGCCAACTACAGTTCTCTGGAAACACCATATATTTT. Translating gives CASSQLQFSGNTIYF.

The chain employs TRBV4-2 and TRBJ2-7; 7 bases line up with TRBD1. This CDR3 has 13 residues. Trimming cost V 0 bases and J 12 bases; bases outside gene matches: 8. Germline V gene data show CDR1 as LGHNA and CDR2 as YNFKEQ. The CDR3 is CASSQDIQGRRYF. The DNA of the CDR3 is TGTGCCAGCAGCCAAGATATACAGGGGCGCAGGTACTTC.

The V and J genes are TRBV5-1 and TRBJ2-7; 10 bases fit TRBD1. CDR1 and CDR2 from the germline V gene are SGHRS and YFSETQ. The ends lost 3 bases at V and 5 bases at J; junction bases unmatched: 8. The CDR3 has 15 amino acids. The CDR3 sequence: CASSYGGTGENEQYF. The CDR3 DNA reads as TGCGCCAGCAGCTATGGGGGGACAGGGGAGAACGAGCAGTACTTC.

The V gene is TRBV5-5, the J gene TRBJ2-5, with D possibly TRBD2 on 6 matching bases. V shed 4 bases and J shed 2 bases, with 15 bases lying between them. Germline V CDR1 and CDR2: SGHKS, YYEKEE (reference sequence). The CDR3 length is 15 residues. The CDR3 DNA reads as TGTGCCAGCAGCCGGAGCGGGCCTTTACAAGAGACCCAGTACTTC. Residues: CASSRSGPLQETQYF.

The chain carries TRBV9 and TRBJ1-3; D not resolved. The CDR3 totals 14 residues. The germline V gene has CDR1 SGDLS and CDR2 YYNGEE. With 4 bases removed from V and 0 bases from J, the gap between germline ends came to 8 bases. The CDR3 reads CASSSESSGNTIYF. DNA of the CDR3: TGTGCCAGCAGCAGCGAGAGCTCTGGAAACACCATATATTTT.

CDR3 region: CASSPQRAIQETQYF. The DNA for the CDR3 is TGTGCCAGCTCACCACAGCGGGCCATCCAAGAGACCCAGTACTTC. This chain uses TRBV18 with TRBJ2-5; TRBD2 is a possible D gene (6 bases). Germline lookup yields CDR1 KGHSH and CDR2 LQKENI. The CDR3 is made up of 15 amino acids. The V and J ends lost 1 base and 1 base respectively, with 10 bases between them.

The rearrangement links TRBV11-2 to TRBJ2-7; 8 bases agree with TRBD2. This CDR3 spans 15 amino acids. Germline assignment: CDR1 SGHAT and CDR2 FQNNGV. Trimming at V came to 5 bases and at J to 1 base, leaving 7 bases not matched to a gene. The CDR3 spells CASSPHPSGSYEQYF. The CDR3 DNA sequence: TGTGCCAGCAGCCCGCATCCTAGCGGGTCCTACGAGCAGTACTTC.

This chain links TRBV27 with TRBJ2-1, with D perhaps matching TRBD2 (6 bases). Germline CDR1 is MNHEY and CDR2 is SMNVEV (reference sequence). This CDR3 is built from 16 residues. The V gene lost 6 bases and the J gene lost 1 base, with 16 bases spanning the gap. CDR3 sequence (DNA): TGTGCCAGCAGAGCCCGGAGGGCCGCATCCTACAATGAGCAGTTCTTC. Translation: CASRARRAASYNEQFF.

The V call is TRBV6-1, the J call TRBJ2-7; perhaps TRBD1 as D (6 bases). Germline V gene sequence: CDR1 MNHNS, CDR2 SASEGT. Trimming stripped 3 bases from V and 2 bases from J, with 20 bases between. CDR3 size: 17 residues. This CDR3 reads CASSEIWQGLAPYEQYF. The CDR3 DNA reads TGTGCCAGCAGTGAGATCTGGCAGGGGCTCGCCCCCTACGAGCAGTACTTC.

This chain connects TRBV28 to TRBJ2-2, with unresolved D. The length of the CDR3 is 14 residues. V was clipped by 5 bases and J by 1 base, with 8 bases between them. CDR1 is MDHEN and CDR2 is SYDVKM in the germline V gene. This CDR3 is CASSPTWNTGELFF. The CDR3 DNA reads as TGTGCCAGCAGTCCCACTTGGAACACCGGGGAGCTGTTTTTT.

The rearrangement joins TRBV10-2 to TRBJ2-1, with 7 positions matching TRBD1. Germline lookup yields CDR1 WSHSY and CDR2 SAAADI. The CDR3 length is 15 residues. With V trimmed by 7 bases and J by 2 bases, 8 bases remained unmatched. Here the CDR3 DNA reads TGCGCCAGCAAGGGGGCTCGGGCCCCCTACAATGAGCAGTTCTTC. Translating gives CASKGARAPYNEQFF.

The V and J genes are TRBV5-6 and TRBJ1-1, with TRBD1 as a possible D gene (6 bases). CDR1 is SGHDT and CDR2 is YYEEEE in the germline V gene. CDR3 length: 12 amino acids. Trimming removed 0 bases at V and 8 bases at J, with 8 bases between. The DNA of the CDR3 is TGTGCCAGCAGCTTGGGGGGGCTCGAAGCTTTCTTT. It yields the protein CASSLGGLEAFF.

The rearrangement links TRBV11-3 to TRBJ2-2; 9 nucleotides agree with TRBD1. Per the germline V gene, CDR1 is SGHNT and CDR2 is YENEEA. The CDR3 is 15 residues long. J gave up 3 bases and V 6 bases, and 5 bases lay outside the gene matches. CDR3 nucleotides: TGTGCCAGCAGTCTAGGGACAGGGTACACCGGGGAGCTGTTTTTT. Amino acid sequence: CASSLGTGYTGELFF.

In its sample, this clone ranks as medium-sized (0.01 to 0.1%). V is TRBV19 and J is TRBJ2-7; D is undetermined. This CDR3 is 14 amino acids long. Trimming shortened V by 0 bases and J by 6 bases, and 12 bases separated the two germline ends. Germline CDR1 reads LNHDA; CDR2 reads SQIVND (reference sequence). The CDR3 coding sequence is TGTGCCAGTAGTATAGACAGCACCCTCGCCGAGCAGTACTTC. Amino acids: CASSIDSTLAEQYF.

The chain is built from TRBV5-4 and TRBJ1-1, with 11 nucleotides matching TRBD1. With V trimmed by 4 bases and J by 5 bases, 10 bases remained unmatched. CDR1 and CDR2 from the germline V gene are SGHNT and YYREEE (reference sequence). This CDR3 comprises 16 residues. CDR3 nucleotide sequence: TGTGCCAGCAGCAAGGACAGGGGGCTGGGTTGGACTGAAGCTTTCTTT. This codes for CASSKDRGLGWTEAFF.

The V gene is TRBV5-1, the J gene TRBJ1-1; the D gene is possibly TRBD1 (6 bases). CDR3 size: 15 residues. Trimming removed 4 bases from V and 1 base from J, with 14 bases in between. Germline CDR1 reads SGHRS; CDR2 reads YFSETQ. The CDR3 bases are TGCGCCAGCAGCCCCCAACCGGACAGGAACACTGAAGCTTTCTTT. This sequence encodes CASSPQPDRNTEAFF.

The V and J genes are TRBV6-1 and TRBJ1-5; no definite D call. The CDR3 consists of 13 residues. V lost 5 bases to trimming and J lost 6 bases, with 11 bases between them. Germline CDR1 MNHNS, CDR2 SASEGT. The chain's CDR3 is CASSMSWGQPQHF. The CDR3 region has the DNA TGTGCCAGCAGTATGTCCTGGGGTCAGCCCCAGCATTTT.

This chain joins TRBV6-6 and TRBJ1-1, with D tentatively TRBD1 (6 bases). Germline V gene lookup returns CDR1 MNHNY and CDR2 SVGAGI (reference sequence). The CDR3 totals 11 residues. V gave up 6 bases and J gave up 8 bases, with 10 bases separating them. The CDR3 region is CASSLTGEAFF. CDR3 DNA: TGTGCCAGCAGCCTCACAGGGGAAGCTTTCTTT.

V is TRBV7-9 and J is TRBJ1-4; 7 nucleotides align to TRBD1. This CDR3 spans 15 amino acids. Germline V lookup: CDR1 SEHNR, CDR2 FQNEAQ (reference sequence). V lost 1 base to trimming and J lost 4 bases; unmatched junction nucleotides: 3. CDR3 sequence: CASSLEGARNEKLFF. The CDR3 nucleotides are TGTGCCAGCAGCTTAGAGGGGGCGCGTAATGAAAAACTGTTTTTT.

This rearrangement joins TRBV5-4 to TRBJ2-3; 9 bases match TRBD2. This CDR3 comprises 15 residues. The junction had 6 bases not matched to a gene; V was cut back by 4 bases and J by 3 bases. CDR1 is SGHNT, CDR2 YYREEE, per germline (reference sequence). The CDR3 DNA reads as TGTGCCAGCAGCGTGCGGGGGGGCGGGACAGATACGCAGTATTTT. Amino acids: CASSVRGGGTDTQYF. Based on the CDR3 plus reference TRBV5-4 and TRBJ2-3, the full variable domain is ETGVTQSPTHLIKTRGQQVTLRCSSQSGHNTVSWYQQALGQGPQFIFQYYREEENGRGNFPPRFSGLQFPNYSSELNVNALELDDSALYLCASSVRGGGTDTQYFGPGTRLTVL.

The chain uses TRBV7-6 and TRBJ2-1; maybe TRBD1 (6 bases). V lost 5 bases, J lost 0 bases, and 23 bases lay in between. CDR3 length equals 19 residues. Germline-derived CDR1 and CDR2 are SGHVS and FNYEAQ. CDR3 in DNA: TGTGCCAGCAGCGTTTCCGGGACACCGATTCTGAGCTCCTACAATGAGCAGTTCTTC. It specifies CASSVSGTPILSSYNEQFF.

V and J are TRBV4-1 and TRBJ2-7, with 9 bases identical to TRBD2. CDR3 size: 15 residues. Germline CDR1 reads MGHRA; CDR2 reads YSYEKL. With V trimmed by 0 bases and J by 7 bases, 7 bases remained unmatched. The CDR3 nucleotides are TGCGCCAGCAGCCAAGAGAGGAGCGGGGGGAATGAGCAGTACTTC. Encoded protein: CASSQERSGGNEQYF.

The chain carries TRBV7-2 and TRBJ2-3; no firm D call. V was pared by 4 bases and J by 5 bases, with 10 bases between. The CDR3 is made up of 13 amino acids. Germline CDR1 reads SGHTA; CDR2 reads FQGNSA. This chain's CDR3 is CASSWTKEDTQYF. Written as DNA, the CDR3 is TGTGCCAGCAGCTGGACCAAGGAAGATACGCAGTATTTT.

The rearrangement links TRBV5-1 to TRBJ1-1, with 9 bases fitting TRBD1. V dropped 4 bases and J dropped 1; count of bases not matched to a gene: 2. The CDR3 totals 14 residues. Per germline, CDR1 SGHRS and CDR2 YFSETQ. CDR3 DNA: TGCGCCAGCAGCCGGACAGGGGCGAACACTGAAGCTTTCTTT. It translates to CASSRTGANTEAFF.

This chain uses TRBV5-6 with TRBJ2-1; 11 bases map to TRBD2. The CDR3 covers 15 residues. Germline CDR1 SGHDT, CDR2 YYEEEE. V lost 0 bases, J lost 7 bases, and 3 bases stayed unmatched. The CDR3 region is CASSLVTSGSNEQFF. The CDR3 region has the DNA TGTGCCAGCAGCTTGGTAACTAGCGGGAGTAATGAGCAGTTCTTC.